The clone carrying this T cell receptor beta chain appeared a single time. What it binds is unknown. This specimen comes from a study of post-analysis software for immune sequencing data. In the study overall: Relapsing-remitting, secondary progressive and progressive-relapsing multiple sclerosis courses were included. Study conclusions and caveats: Compared with controls, patients showed significantly lower normalized Chao1 diversity.

Sequencing libraries made from TCR beta cDNA carried unique molecular identifiers. Each batch of about 0.95 to 11 million T cells produced roughly 0.5 million cDNA molecules. TCRdb recomputed calls from the PCR reads with MiXCR, one row per CDR3 protein. The sample has about 500,000 distinct CDR3 sequences, roughly 46% seen once. The sequenced sample consisted of blood. This receptor was taken from a girl under 18 with multiple sclerosis.

CDR3 bases: TGTGCCATCAGGGACAGGGAAGGGGGGGCCAACGTCCTGACTTTC. Translating gives CAIRDREGGANVLTF. The V gene is TRBV10-3, the J gene TRBJ2-6; TRBD1 agrees at 8 bases. J was trimmed by 4 bases and V by 6 bases; bases with no gene match: 5. Germline CDR1 and CDR2: ENHRY and SYGVKD. This CDR3 comprises 15 residues.